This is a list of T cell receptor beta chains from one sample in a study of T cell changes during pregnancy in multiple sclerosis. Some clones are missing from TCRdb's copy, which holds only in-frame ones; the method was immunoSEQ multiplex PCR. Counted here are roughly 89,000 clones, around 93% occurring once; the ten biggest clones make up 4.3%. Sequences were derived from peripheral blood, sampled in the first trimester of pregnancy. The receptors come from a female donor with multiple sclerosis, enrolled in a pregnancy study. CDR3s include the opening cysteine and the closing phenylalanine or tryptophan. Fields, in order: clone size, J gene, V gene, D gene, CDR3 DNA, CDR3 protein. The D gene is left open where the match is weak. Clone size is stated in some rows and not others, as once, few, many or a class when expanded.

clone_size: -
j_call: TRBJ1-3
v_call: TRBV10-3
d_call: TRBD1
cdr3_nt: TGTGCCATCAGGGAAGACTCCGGGACAGGCTCTGGAAACACCATATATTTT
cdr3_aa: CAIREDSGTGSGNTIYF

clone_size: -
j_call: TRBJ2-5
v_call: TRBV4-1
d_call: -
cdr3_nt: TGCGCCAGCAGCCAAGATGGGGCAGTCACGGGCGGGGAGTACCAAGAGACCCAGTACTTC
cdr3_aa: CASSQDGAVTGGEYQETQYF

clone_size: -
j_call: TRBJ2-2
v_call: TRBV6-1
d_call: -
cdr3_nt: TGTGCCAGCAGAGGTGACAGATACACCGGGGAGCTGTTTTTT
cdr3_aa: CASRGDRYTGELFF

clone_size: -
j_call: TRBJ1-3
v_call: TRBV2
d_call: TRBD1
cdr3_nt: TGTGCCAGCACCCTATTACAGGGGCTTACGGGAGGAAACACCATATATTTT
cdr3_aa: CASTLLQGLTGGNTIYF

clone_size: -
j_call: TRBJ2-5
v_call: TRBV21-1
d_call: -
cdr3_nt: TGTGCCAGCGGTCCCCAAGGACACCTTTCGTACCAAGAGACCCAGTACTTC
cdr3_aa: CASGPQGHLSYQETQYF

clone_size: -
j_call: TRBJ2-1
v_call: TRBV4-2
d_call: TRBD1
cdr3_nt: TGTGCCAGCAGCCAAGCACCGGGACAGGCGTACAATGAGCAGTTCTTC
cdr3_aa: CASSQAPGQAYNEQFF

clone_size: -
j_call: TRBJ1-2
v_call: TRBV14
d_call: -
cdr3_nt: TGTGCCAGCAGCCAAGTTCAGGGTTCTGGCTACACCTTC
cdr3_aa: CASSQVQGSGYTF

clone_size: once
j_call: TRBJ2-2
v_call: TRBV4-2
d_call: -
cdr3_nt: TGTGCCAGCAGCCAAGGGCCGCGAGGGAGCAACACCGGGGAGCTGTTTTTT
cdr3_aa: CASSQGPRGSNTGELFF

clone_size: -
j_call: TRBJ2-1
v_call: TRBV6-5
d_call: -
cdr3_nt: TGTGCCAGCAGTTCCGCGACACTCTACAATGAGCAGTTCTTC
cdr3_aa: CASSSATLYNEQFF

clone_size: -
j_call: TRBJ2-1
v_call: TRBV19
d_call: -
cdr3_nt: TGTGCCAGTACCCCTTCGAGGGGGGGCTACAATGAGCAGTTCTTC
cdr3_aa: CASTPSRGGYNEQFF

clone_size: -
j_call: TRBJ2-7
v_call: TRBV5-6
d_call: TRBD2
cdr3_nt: TGTGCCAGCAGCCGCTTTGTGGCGGGGGTCTCCTACGAGCAGTACTTC
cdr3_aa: CASSRFVAGVSYEQYF

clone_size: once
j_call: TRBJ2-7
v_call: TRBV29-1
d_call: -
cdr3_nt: TGCAGCGGTGAGGATCAGGGCGAGCAGTACTTC
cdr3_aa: CSGEDQGEQYF

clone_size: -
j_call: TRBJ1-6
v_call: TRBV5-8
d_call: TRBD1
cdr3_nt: TGTGCCAGCAGCTTGGCCAGGTGGGGACAGGGGAATTCACCCCTCCACTTT
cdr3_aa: CASSLARWGQGNSPLHF

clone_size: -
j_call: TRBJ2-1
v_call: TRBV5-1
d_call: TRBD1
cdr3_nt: TGCGCCAGCAGCGGAGGGACAGGGGGGAACAATGAGCAGTTCTTC
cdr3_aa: CASSGGTGGNNEQFF

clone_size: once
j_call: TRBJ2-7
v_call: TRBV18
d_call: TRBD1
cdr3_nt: TGTGCCAGCTCACCTCCGGGACAGGCCTACGAGCAGTACTTC
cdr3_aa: CASSPPGQAYEQYF

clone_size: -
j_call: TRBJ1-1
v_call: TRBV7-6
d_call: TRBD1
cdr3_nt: TGTGCCAGCAGTCATCGACAGGGTGCGAACACTGAAGCTTTCTTT
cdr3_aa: CASSHRQGANTEAFF

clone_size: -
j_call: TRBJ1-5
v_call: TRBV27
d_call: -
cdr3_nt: TGTGCCAGCAGTTCAGGGGATAGCAATCAGCCCCAGCATTTT
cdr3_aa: CASSSGDSNQPQHF

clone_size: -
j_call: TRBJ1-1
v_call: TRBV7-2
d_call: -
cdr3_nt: TGTGCCAGCAGTCTCTCAGTTCGGGGTACTGAAGCTTTCTTT
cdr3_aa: CASSLSVRGTEAFF

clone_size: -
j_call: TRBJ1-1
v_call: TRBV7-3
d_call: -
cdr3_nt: TGTGCCAGCAGCCTATCCCCCGGGGGGGACGCTTTCTTT
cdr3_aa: CASSLSPGGDAFF

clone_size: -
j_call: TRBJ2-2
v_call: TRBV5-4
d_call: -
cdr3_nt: TGTGCCAGCATCGGGGGCACCGGGGAGCTGTTTTTT
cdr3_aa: CASIGGTGELFF

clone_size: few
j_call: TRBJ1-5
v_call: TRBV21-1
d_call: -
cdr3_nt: TGTGCCAGCAGCAAAGATGGGGACGACAGGGTAACAGGCAATCAGCCCCAGCATTTT
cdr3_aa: CASSKDGDDRVTGNQPQHF

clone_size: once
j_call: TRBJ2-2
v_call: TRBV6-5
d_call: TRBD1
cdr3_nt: TGTGCCAGCAGTTTGGGGACAGTACTATACACCGGGGAGCTGTTTTTT
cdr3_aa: CASSLGTVLYTGELFF

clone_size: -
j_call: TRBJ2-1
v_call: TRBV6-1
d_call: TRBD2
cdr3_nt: TGTGCCAGCACTACCGGGACTAGCTCCTACAATGAGCAGTTCTTC
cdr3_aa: CASTTGTSSYNEQFF

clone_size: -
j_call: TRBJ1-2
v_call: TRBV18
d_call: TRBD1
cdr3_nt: TGTGCCAGCTCAAAGGGGACAGGGGTCCTCTATGGCTACACCTTC
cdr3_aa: CASSKGTGVLYGYTF

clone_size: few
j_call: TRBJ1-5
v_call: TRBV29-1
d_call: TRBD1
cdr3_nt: TGCAGCGCGGGACAGGCTAATCAGCCCCAGCATTTT
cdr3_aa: CSAGQANQPQHF

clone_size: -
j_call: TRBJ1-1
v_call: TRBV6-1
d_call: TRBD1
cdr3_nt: TGTGCCACTAGACAGGGGGCGTCTGGAACTGAAGCTTTCTTT
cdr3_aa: CATRQGASGTEAFF

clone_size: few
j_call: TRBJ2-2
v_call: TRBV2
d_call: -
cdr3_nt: TGTGCCAGCAGTGAAGGACTTCTAACCGGGGAGCTGTTTTTT
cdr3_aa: CASSEGLLTGELFF